This T cell receptor beta chain was obtained from a study of early stage breast cancer tumors. Study outcomes and limitations: Chain pairing and CD4, CD8 or FOXP3 expression were not captured.

With respect to this clone: The antigen remains undetermined.

Measured with immunoSEQ multiplex PCR; TCRdb has only the in-frame clones, and not every one. The top ten hold 3% to 4% of the sample, which has about 51,000 clones, roughly 78% seen once. This TCR came from a person between 35 and 49 years old with breast cancer. Material for sequencing was blood.

CDR3 sequence reads: CASSVVRTYEQYF. CDR3 DNA: TGCGCCAGCAGCGTCGTCCGGACGTACGAGCAGTACTTC. The genes are TRBV10-2 and TRBJ2-7; no reliable D call. The CDR3 is 13 amino acids. The V gene lost 6 bases and the J gene lost 4 bases, with 13 bases spanning the gap. Germline V gene data show CDR1 as WSHSY and CDR2 as SAAADI.